These 13 T cell receptor beta chains originate from one sample sequenced in a study of blood T cell repertoires in COVID-19. Using immunoSEQ multiplex PCR, the repertoire was profiled, and TCRdb retains in-frame clones only, with some absent. The data contain around 110,000 clones, 80% to 85% of them singletons. Sequencing was done on a sample of peripheral blood. These receptors were collected from a human donor in a cohort sampled during active COVID-19.

The CDR3: CASSPHGQGVYGYTF. CDR3 DNA sequence: TGTGCCAGCAGTCCCCATGGACAGGGGGTCTATGGCTACACCTTC. The chain joins TRBV28 to TRBJ1-2; 10 positions match TRBD1. With V trimmed by 5 bases and J by 4 bases, 7 bases remained unmatched. Germline V gene data show CDR1 as MDHEN and CDR2 as SYDVKM. The CDR3 runs to 15 residues.

J is TRBJ1-5 and V is TRBV19, with a tentative D call TRBD1 (6 bases). The CDR3 runs 14 residues. Per germline, CDR1 LNHDA and CDR2 SQIVND (reference sequence). V lost 4 bases to trimming and J lost 5 bases, with 12 bases between them. CDR3 coding DNA: TGTGCCAGTAGTACGGGGGGCGGCGATCAGCCCCAGCATTTT. Protein sequence: CASSTGGGDQPQHF.

The rearrangement joins TRBV24-1 to TRBJ2-2; 7 nucleotides agree with TRBD2. Germline V gene sequence: CDR1 KGHDR, CDR2 SFDVKD. With 3 bases clipped from V and 6 bases from J, the junction kept 12 bases outside the gene matches. The CDR3 loop spans 17 amino acids. The CDR3 protein is CATSDSWSGNRAGELFF. The CDR3 DNA reads TGTGCCACCAGTGATAGTTGGAGCGGGAACCGAGCCGGGGAGCTGTTTTTT.

The chain carries TRBV4-3 and TRBJ1-5; D is unclear. CDR1 and CDR2 from the germline V gene are LGHNA and YSLEER. The CDR3 runs to 15 residues. The V end lost 4 bases, the J end lost 0 bases, and 10 bases lay between the germline ends. The CDR3 reads CASSLFYTSNQPQHF. In DNA, the CDR3 is TGCGCCAGCAGCCTGTTCTATACTAGCAATCAGCCCCAGCATTTT.

This chain joins TRBV12-3 or TRBV12-4 and TRBJ1-1; a possible D gene is TRBD1 (5 bases). The CDR3 consists of 13 residues. Between the trimmed V and J ends, which lost 6 bases and 8 bases, there was a span of 16 bases. This CDR3 reads CASRNSRGGEAFF. Here the CDR3 DNA reads TGTGCCAGCAGGAATTCTCGGGGGGGGGAAGCTTTCTTT.

This clone is a singleton in its sample. CDR3 nucleotide sequence: TGCGCCAGCAGCTGGGGGGTGGAAAACACTGAAGCTTTCTTT. This sequence encodes CASSWGVENTEAFF. The chain combines TRBV5-1 with TRBJ1-1, with D possibly TRBD1 on 5 matching bases. V was shortened by 3 bases and J by 2 bases, with 11 bases between the two germline ends. This CDR3 is built from 14 residues. Germline CDR1 is SGHRS and CDR2 is YFSETQ.

The chain is built from TRBV2 and TRBJ2-7; 12 bases match TRBD2. Germline CDR1 SNHLY, CDR2 FYNNEI. The V gene end was trimmed by 5 bases and the J gene end by 5 bases; junction bases not matched to a gene: 10. This CDR3 contains 16 residues. The CDR3 loop reads CASSNSRLAGVDEQYF. CDR3 DNA sequence: TGTGCCAGCAGTAACTCCCGACTAGCGGGAGTCGACGAGCAGTACTTC.

The rearrangement links TRBV5-1 to TRBJ1-6; the match to TRBD1 covers 10 bases. Germline values: CDR1 SGHRS, CDR2 YFSETQ. J lost 4 bases, V lost 4 bases, and 8 bases had no gene match. The CDR3 consists of 17 residues. The CDR3 here is CASSPTGGVSYNSPLHF. The CDR3 DNA reads as TGCGCCAGCAGCCCGACAGGGGGCGTTTCGTATAATTCACCCCTCCACTTT.

This rearrangement joins TRBV30 to TRBJ1-4, with 10 bases aligning to TRBD1. Germline V gene sequence: CDR1 GTSNPN, CDR2 SVGIG (reference sequence). The length of the CDR3 is 13 residues. V was pared by 3 bases and J by 8 bases, with 3 bases of the junction left unmatched. DNA for the CDR3: TGTGCCTGGAGGGGACAGGGGAACGAAAAACTGTTTTTT. As protein: CAWRGQGNEKLFF.

The gene calls are TRBV27 and TRBJ2-2, with TRBD2 matching over 10 bases. This CDR3 spans 16 amino acids. CDR1 MNHEY and CDR2 SMNVEV come from the germline V gene (reference sequence). V was pared by 3 bases and J by 2 bases, with 3 bases of the junction left unmatched. CDR3 nucleotides: TGTGCCAGCAGTTTCGGACTAGCGGCAAACACCGGGGAGCTGTTTTTT. Amino acids: CASSFGLAANTGELFF.

This clone was observed once. The CDR3 sequence: CATSRGQATNEKLFF. In DNA, the CDR3 is TGTGCCACCAGCAGAGGACAGGCAACTAATGAAAAACTGTTTTTT. This chain links TRBV15 with TRBJ1-4; D might be TRBD1 (6 bases). The CDR3 has 15 amino acids. The ends were cut back, 1 base at V and 0 bases at J, with 6 bases in the middle. CDR1 LNHNV and CDR2 YYDKDF come from the germline V gene (reference sequence).

CDR3 bases: TGTGCCACCAGTGATCCCCCATCCGGGACGAACACCGGGGAGCTGTTTTTT. Encoded protein: CATSDPPSGTNTGELFF. The chain joins TRBV24-1 to TRBJ2-2; tentative D call: TRBD2 (5 bases). The CDR3 spans 17 residues. Germline loops: CDR1 KGHDR, CDR2 SFDVKD. Trimming cost V 3 bases and J 0 bases, with 13 bases left between them.

The J gene is TRBJ2-2, the V gene TRBV4-1; 8 bases match TRBD1. The germline gives CDR1 MGHRA, CDR2 YSYEKL. There are 16 residues in the CDR3. The trim removed 1 base at V and 5 bases at J, leaving 6 bases unmatched. Here the CDR3 DNA reads TGCGCCAGCAGCCAAGCTCGGACAGGGCCTACCGGGGAGCTGTTTTTT. Protein sequence: CASSQARTGPTGELFF.